The sequence of this T cell receptor beta chain was determined in a study of regulatory T cells in long-lasting Graves disease. J was trimmed by 1 base and V by 4 bases; bases with no gene match: 2. The germline V gene encodes CDR1 SGHTA and CDR2 FQGNSA. The CDR3 length is 14 residues. Arm-PCR of CDR3 regions and iRepertoire HTBI primers were used to build TCR beta libraries. The authors' processing: The samples included around 62 TRBV and about 13 TRBJ segments. TCRdb independently ran MiXCR on the multiplex PCR reads; one entry per CDR3 protein. TCRdb, rather than the study authors, made the V and J calls. The table has 420,000 or so distinct CDR3 sequences, roughly 15% seen once. Documented time point: newly diagnosed GD, antithyroid drugs for less than 3 months. Isolated PBMC RNA provided the starting material for the TCR library. This clonotype came up many times. This sample was also put to use in a study of T cells in Graves' hyperthyroidism and ophthalmopathy.

The source of this sequence is a woman between 18 and 29 years old with Graves disease. This chain uses TRBV7-2 with TRBJ1-2; 8 nucleotides agree with TRBD1. Source: peripheral blood mononuclear cells (PBMCs), taken at new diagnosis, from a patient treated with antithyroid drugs. The CDR3 protein is CASSSDRGNYGYTF. Written as DNA, the CDR3 is TGTGCCAGCAGCTCCGACAGGGGTAACTATGGCTACACCTTC.